The 13 T cell receptor beta chains given below trace back to one sample, sequenced in a study of blood T cell repertoires in COVID-19. Here immunoSEQ multiplex PCR was the method, and the copy in TCRdb shows in-frame clones only, minus some. The top ten clones hold about 1% of a sample with hundreds of thousands of clones, around 91% of them seen once. The sample was PBMCs or T cells enriched from blood (not recorded which). Receptor source: a man between 18 and 35 years old who had recovered from COVID-19.

This clone appeared a few times. The V and J genes are TRBV7-9 and TRBJ2-4; 7 positions agree with TRBD1. The CDR3 is 14 amino acids. Germline CDR1 is SEHNR and CDR2 is FQNEAQ (reference sequence). The V gene end was trimmed by 5 bases and the J gene end by 7 bases; junction bases not matched to a gene: 8. The CDR3 protein is CASSQWDSLNIQYF. The CDR3 DNA reads TGTGCCAGCAGCCAATGGGACAGCCTTAACATTCAGTACTTC.

The V call is TRBV28, the J call TRBJ2-1; 11 nucleotides align to TRBD2. With 8 bases clipped from V and 8 bases from J, the junction kept 8 bases outside the gene matches. The CDR3 loop spans 14 amino acids. CDR1 and CDR2 from the germline V gene are MDHEN and SYDVKM. The CDR3, as DNA: TGTGCCAGCGCTCTAGCGGGAGGTCAGCATGAGCAGTTCTTC. Protein: CASALAGGQHEQFF.

V and J are TRBV7-9 and TRBJ1-6; D might be TRBD1 (6 bases). The CDR3 sequence is 15 residues long. V shed 6 bases and J shed 8 bases, with 17 bases lying between them. Germline-derived CDR1 and CDR2 are SEHNR and FQNEAQ (reference sequence). CDR3 nucleotide sequence: TGTGCCAGCAGACCCCCCGGGACACGGGATTCACCCCTCCACTTT. It is translated as CASRPPGTRDSPLHF.

V gene TRBV5-1 combines with J gene TRBJ2-1; 7 bases align to TRBD2. V was pared by 1 base and J by 6 bases, with 7 bases of the junction left unmatched. The CDR3 totals 15 residues. CDR1 is SGHRS, CDR2 YFSETQ, per germline. In DNA form, the CDR3 reads TGCGCCAGCAGCTTGAAGGGAGGGAATGGCAATGAGCAGTTCTTC. It specifies CASSLKGGNGNEQFF.

The chain recombines TRBV2 with TRBJ1-4; TRBD1 matches 9 bases. CDR1 is SNHLY and CDR2 is FYNNEI in the germline V gene. V lost 6 bases to trimming and J lost 7 bases; unmatched junction nucleotides: 6. The CDR3 is 14 residues long. In DNA form, the CDR3 reads TGTGCCAGCAGGGCGGACAGGGGCAGTGAAAAACTGTTTTTT. Translation: CASRADRGSEKLFF.

V and J are TRBV20-1 and TRBJ2-3; no firm D call. The CDR3 runs to 11 residues. Looked up from germline, CDR1 is DFQATT and CDR2 is SNEGSKA (reference sequence). Trimming pared 1 base from V and 6 bases from J, leaving 5 bases between. The CDR3 coding sequence is TGCAGTGCTAGAGTTCTGGATACGCAGTATTTT. Translation gives CSARVLDTQYF.

J is TRBJ2-7 and V is TRBV27; 8 positions agree with TRBD2. Germline CDR1 MNHEY, CDR2 SMNVEV (reference sequence). The ends lost 5 bases at V and 4 bases at J; junction bases unmatched: 10. The CDR3 loop spans 15 amino acids. CDR3 in amino acids: CASSPSSAGGYEQYF. The CDR3 coding sequence is TGTGCCAGCAGTCCCTCTTCCGCGGGGGGATACGAGCAGTACTTC.

The rearrangement joins TRBV18 to TRBJ2-2; no clear D gene. Per the germline V gene, CDR1 is KGHSH and CDR2 is LQKENI. Trimming left V 2 bases short and J 6 bases short, with 7 bases between. The CDR3 has 13 residues. The CDR3 reads CASSPGQPGELFF. CDR3 nucleotides: TGTGCCAGCTCACCAGGGCAACCCGGGGAGCTGTTTTTT.

This rearrangement joins TRBV2 to TRBJ2-1; TRBD2 might be the D (7 bases). CDR1 and CDR2 from the germline V gene are SNHLY and FYNNEI. The CDR3 contains 13 residues. Trimming left V 4 bases short and J 12 bases short, with 16 bases between. In DNA, the CDR3 is TGTGCCAGCAGTGTGTTGGGGGGGGCTGGGCAGTTCTTC. Its protein product is CASSVLGGAGQFF.

V usage is TRBV15 and J usage is TRBJ1-5; weak D call: TRBD1 (6 bases). The germline V gene has CDR1 LNHNV and CDR2 YYDKDF (reference sequence). There are 14 residues in the CDR3. The V end lost 1 base, the J end lost 7 bases, and 11 bases lay between the germline ends. CDR3 nucleotide sequence: TGTGCCACCAGCAGAGGACCAGGGGACCAGCCCCAGCATTTT. It translates to CATSRGPGDQPQHF.

This chain joins TRBV6-5 and TRBJ2-1; 7 bases match TRBD2. Germline CDR1 reads MNHEY; CDR2 reads SVGAGI. The CDR3 consists of 15 residues. V was pared by 2 bases and J by 8 bases, with 9 bases of the junction left unmatched. CDR3 nucleotide sequence: TGTGCCAGCAGTTACGAGCGGGGACCCTCCCATGAGCAGTTCTTC. This encodes CASSYERGPSHEQFF.

V gene TRBV21-1 combines with J gene TRBJ2-3; TRBD2 was called by the table and not checked on the DNA. TRBV21-1 is termed a pseudogene. This CDR3 contains 19 residues. Here the CDR3 DNA reads TGTGCCAGCAGCAAAGAAGACGAGCGGGGTAGACACTGCACAGATACGCAGTATTTT. This codes for CASSKEDERGRHCTDTQYF.

A single count supports this clone. The J gene is TRBJ2-2, the V gene TRBV11-2; no clear D. Per germline, CDR1 SGHAT and CDR2 FQNNGV. The CDR3 is made up of 14 amino acids. Trimming removed 0 bases from V and 7 bases from J, with 9 bases in between. The CDR3 bases are TGTGCCAGCAGCTTAGAGGGTTACAGCGGGGAGCTGTTTTTT. This gives the protein CASSLEGYSGELFF.